Listed here are 17 T cell receptor beta chains from one sample, sequenced in a study of human T cells and chemical hapten exposure. TCRdb re-called the RACE reads through MiXCR, storing one row per CDR3 protein. The repertoire has some 330,000 distinct CDR3 sequences, over 5% of them found once; the top ten carry about 7.7%. As for time point: pre-sensitization, week 0. The treatment is: therapeutic diphenylcyclopropenone sensitization with weekly scalp DPC. This specimen consisted of whole blood, obtained in connection with sensitization to the hapten diphenylcyclopropenone (DPC). These receptors originate from a woman in her late teens or twenties with alopecia areata. Some clones in this sample may be carry-over from other donors' samples.

This chain connects TRBV12-3 or TRBV12-4 to TRBJ2-6; D uncertain. The CDR3 loop spans 15 amino acids. V gave up 6 bases and J gave up 1 base, with 10 bases separating them. CDR3 amino acids: CASRLELSGANVLTF. The CDR3 DNA reads TGTGCCAGCAGACTTGAGCTGTCTGGGGCCAACGTCCTGACTTTC.

This clonotype has only a few counts. The chain recombines TRBV4-2 with TRBJ1-1; the D gene is possibly TRBD1 (6 bases). Trimming cost V 1 base and J 5 bases, with 11 bases left between them. Germline V CDR1 and CDR2: LGHNA, YNFKEQ. The CDR3 runs 14 residues. In DNA form, the CDR3 reads TGTGCCAGCAGCCAAGTCCGCCAGGGGACTGAAGCTTTCTTT. This sequence encodes CASSQVRQGTEAFF.

The table lists this clonotype with many counts. The rearrangement joins TRBV12-3 or TRBV12-4 to TRBJ2-3, with 12 bases that match TRBD2. The CDR3 covers 16 residues. The trim removed 6 bases at V and 4 bases at J, leaving 8 bases unmatched. CDR3: CASSLTSGGGADTQYF. In nucleotides, the CDR3 is TGTGCCAGCAGCCTGACTAGCGGGGGCGGGGCAGATACGCAGTATTTT.

The rearrangement uses TRBV5-1 and TRBJ2-6, with D possibly TRBD2 on 5 matching bases. V gave up 5 bases and J gave up 4 bases, with 16 bases separating them. Germline-derived CDR1 and CDR2 are SGHRS and YFSETQ. The CDR3 is made up of 16 amino acids. CDR3 DNA sequence: TGCGCCAGCAGGTGGACGGCCTGGGAGGGGGCCAACGTCCTGACTTTC. Translating gives CASRWTAWEGANVLTF.

This clonotype was counted only a few times. The DNA of the CDR3 is TGTGCCAGCAGCGTAGGCGACAGCCTTAATTCACCCCTCCACTTT. This gives the protein CASSVGDSLNSPLHF. This sequence joins TRBV9 and TRBJ1-6; maybe TRBD1 (5 bases). The CDR3 has 15 amino acids. CDR1 is SGDLS, CDR2 YYNGEE, per germline. Between the trimmed V and J ends, which lost 0 bases and 6 bases, there was a span of 10 bases.

In its sample, this clonotype was seen many times. The chain joins TRBV14 to TRBJ2-7, with TRBD1 as a possible D gene (6 bases). The CDR3 runs 15 residues. Germline V gene sequence: CDR1 SGHDN, CDR2 FVKESK. Trimming removed 4 bases at V and 1 base at J, with 14 bases between. The CDR3, as DNA: TGTGCCAGCAGCCCGACAGGAATAGCTTCCTACGAGCAGTACTTC. The encoded protein is CASSPTGIASYEQYF.

The V call is TRBV20-1, the J call TRBJ2-1; D is undetermined. V lost 6 bases, J lost 6 bases, and 15 bases lay in between. The CDR3 is 13 amino acids. In germline, CDR1 is DFQATT, CDR2 SNEGSKA (reference sequence). For the CDR3, the DNA is TGCAGTGCCCAAGACCCTGTAGGCAATGAGCAGTTCTTC. Translating gives CSAQDPVGNEQFF.

This clonotype was observed many times. The chain links TRBV28 to TRBJ2-6; 8 positions match TRBD1. The V gene end was trimmed by 3 bases and the J gene end by 2 bases; junction bases not matched to a gene: 6. The length of the CDR3 is 17 residues. The germline CDR1 and CDR2 sequences are MDHEN and SYDVKM. The CDR3 DNA reads TGTGCCAGCAGTTTTGGCAGGGGGCAGGCTGGGGCCAACGTCCTGACTTTC. Translating gives CASSFGRGQAGANVLTF.

V and J are TRBV7-2 and TRBJ1-2; no firm D call. Trimming cost V 5 bases and J 8 bases, with 12 bases left between them. The CDR3 contains 12 residues. Germline V gives CDR1 SGHTA, CDR2 FQGNSA. Here the CDR3 reads CASSQSSGGYTF. For the CDR3, the DNA is TGTGCCAGCAGCCAATCCTCGGGGGGCTACACCTTC.

This clonotype has more than one count but fewer than ten. This chain links TRBV6-2 or TRBV6-3 with TRBJ2-7; weak D call: TRBD2 (6 bases). V was shortened by 8 bases and J by 0 bases, with 11 bases between the two germline ends. The CDR3 is 13 residues long. Germline V gene data show CDR1 as MNHEY and CDR2 as SVGEGT. CDR3 sequence (DNA): TGTGCCAGCTGGGGACTTCACTCCTACGAGCAGTACTTC. Residues: CASWGLHSYEQYF.

There are many counts of this clonotype. This chain connects TRBV4-1 to TRBJ1-1; no reliable D call. The CDR3 sequence is 13 residues long. V lost 0 bases and J lost 6, with 8 bases in between. The germline gives CDR1 MGHRA, CDR2 YSYEKL. In nucleotides, the CDR3 is TGCGCCAGCAGCCAAGACTGGGGATCTGAAGCTTTCTTT. Translating it yields CASSQDWGSEAFF.

There are a few counts of this clonotype. The J gene is TRBJ2-3, the V gene TRBV18; D ambiguous. This CDR3 is 13 amino acids long. V lost 0 bases to trimming and J lost 6 bases, with 7 bases between them. In germline, CDR1 is KGHSH, CDR2 LQKENI. The CDR3 bases are TGTGCCAGCTCACCACCGAACCTCGATACGCAGTATTTT. Encoded protein: CASSPPNLDTQYF.

This clonotype has at least ten counts. V is TRBV4-3 and J is TRBJ2-1; 12 nucleotides align to TRBD2. The ends lost 1 base at V and 12 bases at J; junction bases unmatched: 7. CDR3 length: 15 residues. Per germline, CDR1 LGHNA and CDR2 YSLEER. Here the CDR3 DNA reads TGCGCCAGCAGCCAAGGACTAACTAGCGGGGGGCGGCAGTTCTTC. Residues: CASSQGLTSGGRQFF.

This clonotype was picked up many times. The rearrangement joins TRBV24-1 to TRBJ2-7; D call uncertain. CDR1 and CDR2 from the germline V gene are KGHDR and SFDVKD. This CDR3 spans 14 amino acids. V was trimmed by 2 bases and J by 2 bases, leaving 9 bases between them. CDR3 loop: CATSDSKNTYEQYF. In nucleotides, the CDR3 is TGTGCCACCAGTGATTCTAAAAACACCTACGAGCAGTACTTC.

This clonotype appeared a few times. The V gene is TRBV6-2 or TRBV6-3, the J gene TRBJ2-2; D call uncertain. The CDR3 is 14 residues long. Trimming cost V 6 bases and J 5 bases, with 13 bases left between them. Germline V CDR1 and CDR2: MNHEY, SVGEGT. CDR3 DNA sequence: TGTGCCAGCAGCCCTCGGTTTTGGACCGGGGAGCTGTTTTTT. Residues: CASSPRFWTGELFF.

This clonotype occurred many times. This sequence joins TRBV12-3 or TRBV12-4 and TRBJ2-3; 10 nucleotides match TRBD2. CDR3 length: 15 residues. V trimming: 6 bases; J trimming: 0 bases; junction bases outside the gene matches: 3. The DNA of the CDR3 is TGTGCCAGCAGGCCTAGCGGGGGTAGCACAGATACGCAGTATTTT. It translates to CASRPSGGSTDTQYF.

J is TRBJ2-5 and V is TRBV5-1; D call uncertain. Germline CDR1 SGHRS, CDR2 YFSETQ. The CDR3 length is 15 residues. Between the trimmed V and J ends, which lost 0 bases and 3 bases, there was a span of 12 bases. For the CDR3, the DNA is TGCGCCAGCAGCTTGGAGTTGGGCGGCAAAGAGACCCAGTACTTC. Protein sequence: CASSLELGGKETQYF.